This T cell receptor (beta chain) is from a study of shared clonotypes between healthy human individuals. In germline, CDR1 is MRHNA, CDR2 SNTAGT. The CDR3 spans 16 residues. V lost 5 bases to trimming and J lost 3 bases; unmatched junction nucleotides: 6. To make CD8 memory, CD45RO+ cells were put together with CCR7-negative CD45RA+ TemRA cells. Sorted-subset replicate PCR reactions were performed with around 200 ng DNA, corresponding to tens of thousands of T cell genomes. This table comes from immunoSEQ multiplex PCR, and its TCRdb copy is limited to in-frame clones, with some not included. Altogether 110,000 or so clones are present, about 70% being singletons, with the ten largest covering 20% to 25%. In its sample, this clone was seen many times.

The sequenced sample consisted of memory CD8+ T cells sorted from blood. Subset meaning: CD45RO+ cells pooled with CCR7-negative TemRA cells. The V call is TRBV6-4, the J call TRBJ2-3, with TRBD1 identical over 12 bases. The clonotype comes from a woman in her 30s in good health. This chain's CDR3 is CASSPGTGGATDTQYF. CDR3 DNA: TGTGCCAGCAGTCCTGGGACAGGGGGCGCGACAGATACGCAGTATTTT.